The next 6 T cell receptor beta chains were all read from a single sample in a study of regulatory T cells. Amplification used 52 TRBV primers and 13 TRBJ primers. Clones were read by immunoSEQ multiplex PCR, and TCRdb kept only the in-frame ones, dropping some. The sample lists nearly 30,000 clones; approximately 90% were seen once. The study, taken as a whole, reports: Hydrophobic residues at CDR3 positions 6 and 7 were enriched in conventional CD4+ T cells of CD3G-deficient patients.

Antigens of these TCRs are unknown. The sequenced sample consisted of conventional CD4+ T cells sorted from blood. These receptor sequences come from a young adult with CD3G deficiency.

The sample holds one count of this clone. This chain connects TRBV10-2 to TRBJ2-5, with a tentative D call TRBD1 (7 bases). The end of the DNA aligns better with TRBJ2-7, so the J call may be wrong. CDR3 length equals 15 residues. Germline V CDR1 and CDR2: WSHSY, SAAADI. This CDR3 reads CASSESAGQHYEQYF. The DNA for the CDR3 is TGCGCCAGCAGTGAGTCGGCGGGACAGCACTACGAGCAGTACTTC.

The chain recombines TRBV19 with TRBJ1-4, with a weak D call TRBD1 (5 bases). CDR1 and CDR2 (germline): LNHDA, SQIVND (reference sequence). The CDR3 is made up of 15 amino acids. V shed 7 bases and J shed 3 bases, with 15 bases lying between them. As DNA, the CDR3 is TGTGCCAGTACCAATCCCAGGGTAGCTAATGAAAAACTGTTTTTT. Its protein is CASTNPRVANEKLFF. Full variable domain (missing parts from reference TRBV19 and TRBJ1-4): DGGITQSPKYLFRKEGQNVTLSCEQNLNHDAMYWYRQDPGQGLRLIYYSQIVNDFQKGDIAEGYSVSREKKESFPLTVTSAQKNPTAFYLCASTNPRVANEKLFFGSGTQLSVL.

The chain carries TRBV7-9 and TRBJ2-2; D uncertain. Trimming left V 1 base short and J 3 bases short, with 0 bases between. This CDR3 spans 12 amino acids. Germline values: CDR1 SEHNR, CDR2 FQNEAQ (reference sequence). The CDR3 reads CASSLDTGELFF. CDR3 bases: TGTGCCAGCAGCTTAGACACCGGGGAGCTGTTTTTT. Variable domain in full (rest from reference TRBV7-9 and TRBJ2-2): DTGVSQNPRHKITKRGQNVTFRCDPISEHNRLYWYRQTLGQGPEFLTYFQNEAQLEKSRLLSDRFSAERPKGSFSTLEIQRTEQGDSAMYLCASSLDTGELFFGEGSRLTVL.

The chain uses TRBV6-1 and TRBJ2-7; 7 nucleotides agree with TRBD1. CDR1 is MNHNS, CDR2 SASEGT, per germline. There are 13 residues in the CDR3. J was trimmed by 3 bases and V by 6 bases; bases with no gene match: 5. CDR3 coding DNA: TGTGCCAGCAGCCGGGACAGCTACTACGAGCAGTACTTC. It codes for CASSRDSYYEQYF.

The chain uses TRBV7-8 and TRBJ2-1; D is uncertain. The CDR3 covers 13 residues. V lost 4 bases and J 2 bases, leaving 6 bases between the germline ends. Germline V gene lookup returns CDR1 SGHVS and CDR2 FQNEAQ. The DNA for the CDR3 is TGTGCCAGCAGCTCCGATACCTACAATGAGCAGTTCTTC. This sequence encodes CASSSDTYNEQFF.

V is TRBV28 and J is TRBJ2-3; TRBD1 matches 8 bases. The trim removed 6 bases at V and 2 bases at J, leaving 10 bases unmatched. CDR1 is MDHEN and CDR2 is SYDVKM in the germline V gene. CDR3 size: 16 residues. The CDR3 is CASSYAGTGPTDTQYF. CDR3 in DNA: TGTGCCAGCAGCTACGCCGGGACAGGCCCCACAGATACGCAGTATTTT.